Below are 24 T cell receptor beta chains sequenced from a single sample in a study of control samples from healthy donors and cancer patients (TCRdb year 2020). Libraries were built with the immunoSEQ multiplex PCR assay. Drawn from immuneACCESS, this table holds only the in-frame rearrangements with V and J called that TCRdb kept. Clones are partly lost; checked studies trace under half to an unresolved V gene and leave the rest unexplained. For this sample there are 15,000 to 19,000 clones; 75% to 90% appear just once. Under 14% of the sample is in the top ten clones. The sequencing sample was made of PBMCs. These receptors all come from a woman aged 65 to 85 with colorectal cancer.

The rearrangement joins TRBV29-1 to TRBJ2-6, with 16 positions matching TRBD2. V gave up 5 bases and J gave up 0 bases; unmatched junction bases: 13. CDR3 length: 21 amino acids. Germline V lookup: CDR1 SQVTM, CDR2 ANQGSEA. The CDR3 coding sequence is TGCAGCGTTCTCGAAGGGACTAGCGGGAGGGCCTTGAACTCTGGGGCCAACGTCCTGACTTTC. This codes for CSVLEGTSGRALNSGANVLTF.

The chain couples TRBV9 to TRBJ2-1; D tentatively reads TRBD1 or TRBD2 (5 bases each). V dropped 4 bases and J dropped 6 bases, with 14 bases sitting between them. CDR1 and CDR2 from the germline V gene are SGDLS and YYNGEE. The CDR3 sequence is 14 residues long. The CDR3 DNA reads TGTGCCAGCAGCAACGCGGCTGGGGGCAATGAGCAGTTCTTC. Translated, it gives CASSNAAGGNEQFF.

The J gene is TRBJ2-4, the V gene TRBV12-3 or TRBV12-4; D not resolved. Trimming cost V 6 bases and J 8 bases, with 11 bases left between them. This CDR3 has 12 amino acids. CDR3 sequence: CASRALGHIQYF. The DNA for the CDR3 is TGTGCCAGCAGGGCTCTAGGACACATTCAGTACTTC.

The chain is built from TRBV9 and TRBJ2-5; D possibly corresponds to TRBD1 (6 bases). The CDR3 covers 16 residues. V was pared by 4 bases and J by 0 bases, with 16 bases between. Germline V gene lookup returns CDR1 SGDLS and CDR2 YYNGEE. The CDR3 coding sequence is TGTGCCAGCAGCCCGCGGACAGAGTCGTACCAAGAGACCCAGTACTTC. This translates into CASSPRTESYQETQYF.

This chain connects TRBV9 to TRBJ1-2, with TRBD1 as a possible D gene (6 bases). Trimming stripped 4 bases from V and 4 bases from J, with 17 bases between. The CDR3 sequence is 15 residues long. Germline assignment: CDR1 SGDLS and CDR2 YYNGEE. The CDR3 reads CASSFDWGASYGYTF. The CDR3 DNA follows: TGTGCCAGCAGCTTTGACTGGGGGGCTAGCTATGGCTACACCTTC.

The V and J genes are TRBV4-1 and TRBJ1-2, with 9 bases fitting TRBD1. The CDR3 is made up of 16 amino acids. With V trimmed by 0 bases and J by 4 bases, 6 bases remained unmatched. CDR1 and CDR2 from the germline V gene are MGHRA and YSYEKL. The CDR3 region has the DNA TGCGCCAGCAGCCAAGAGACAGGGGGGGCAACCTATGGCTACACCTTC. Translated, it gives CASSQETGGATYGYTF.

The rearrangement links TRBV6-2 or TRBV6-3 to TRBJ1-5; D not certain. The CDR3 spans 16 residues. Germline lookup yields CDR1 MNHEY and CDR2 SVGEGT. V was trimmed by 0 bases and J by 4 bases, leaving 13 bases between them. The CDR3: CASSYSGGSGNQPQHF. CDR3 bases: TGTGCCAGCAGTTACTCGGGAGGGAGTGGGAATCAGCCCCAGCATTTT.

The rearrangement links TRBV7-2 to TRBJ2-3, with 10 bases that match TRBD2. Looked up from germline, CDR1 is SGHTA and CDR2 is FQGNSA. The trim removed 4 bases at V and 4 bases at J, leaving 8 bases unmatched. The CDR3 has 16 amino acids. The CDR3 sequence is CASSSRRAGGADTQYF. CDR3 coding DNA: TGTGCCAGCAGCTCCCGGCGAGCGGGGGGGGCAGATACGCAGTATTTT.

The chain is built from TRBV11-2 and TRBJ1-4, with TRBD1 matching 7 bases. Germline trimming cut 2 bases from V and 5 bases from J; bases unmatched to any gene: 2. CDR1 and CDR2 from the germline V gene are SGHAT and FQNNGV. The CDR3 length is 14 residues. CDR3 in DNA: TGTGCCAGCAGCTTACCAGGGGGGAATGAAAAACTGTTTTTT. This sequence encodes CASSLPGGNEKLFF.

Of note for this clone: Other DNA sequences in this sample translate to the same CDR3. CDR3 in amino acids: CASSYSGQGNEKLFF. The CDR3 DNA is TGTGCCAGCAGTTACTCGGGACAGGGGAACGAAAAACTGTTTTTT. The chain is built from TRBV6-6 and TRBJ1-4; 10 positions agree with TRBD1. This CDR3 spans 15 amino acids. Germline assignment: CDR1 MNHNY and CDR2 SVGAGI (reference sequence). Unmatched junction bases numbered 3, after V lost 0 bases and J lost 8 bases.

This clone was counted a single time. This sequence joins TRBV7-6 and TRBJ2-5; D gene unclear. The CDR3 runs to 12 residues. Germline V gene data show CDR1 as SGHVS and CDR2 as FNYEAQ. V was trimmed by 5 bases and J by 5 bases, leaving 9 bases between them. Here the CDR3 reads CASSQVGETQYF. For the CDR3, the DNA is TGTGCCAGCAGCCAGGTGGGGGAGACCCAGTACTTC.

The genes are TRBV19 and TRBJ1-5; the match to TRBD1 covers 7 bases. The CDR3 has 15 residues. Losses at the gene ends were 5 bases for V and 2 bases for J; bases not matched to a gene: 6. Germline lookup yields CDR1 LNHDA and CDR2 SQIVND (reference sequence). CDR3 sequence (DNA): TGTGCCAGTAGTCCCGACAGGGTAGGCAATCAGCCCCAGCATTTT. Residues: CASSPDRVGNQPQHF.

V is TRBV7-9 and J is TRBJ2-5, with TRBD1 matching 9 bases. Germline V CDR1 and CDR2: SEHNR, FQNEAQ (reference sequence). This CDR3 comprises 17 residues. J gave up 4 bases and V 5 bases, and 14 bases lay outside the gene matches. This CDR3 reads CASSPPGTGIIGETQYF. The CDR3 nucleotides are TGTGCCAGCAGCCCACCCGGGACAGGGATAATCGGAGAGACCCAGTACTTC.

This chain joins TRBV7-2 and TRBJ2-7; D unclear. The V gene's germline CDR1 is SGHTA and CDR2 FQGNSA. Trimming pared 3 bases from V and 3 bases from J, leaving 3 bases between. CDR3 length equals 11 residues. The CDR3 DNA follows: TGTGCCAGCAGCTTTCTCTACGAGCAGTACTTC. Residues: CASSFLYEQYF.

The chain is built from TRBV14 and TRBJ2-2; D not certain. CDR1 and CDR2 from the germline V gene are SGHDN and FVKESK. Between the trimmed V and J ends, which lost 0 bases and 6 bases, there was a span of 5 bases. The CDR3 has 13 residues. CDR3 loop: CASSQDRAGELFF. The CDR3 DNA reads TGTGCCAGCAGCCAAGATCGGGCCGGGGAGCTGTTTTTT.

This chain joins TRBV20-1 and TRBJ2-5, with D uncertain. Germline V gene lookup returns CDR1 DFQATT and CDR2 SNEGSKA (reference sequence). Trimming left V 3 bases short and J 5 bases short, with 16 bases between. The CDR3 is 14 residues long. In DNA form, the CDR3 reads TGCAGTGCTAGTCTTGGGCAGATCGGCGAGACCCAGTACTTC. Its protein product is CSASLGQIGETQYF.

V gene TRBV7-3 combines with J gene TRBJ1-1; tentative D call: TRBD1 (6 bases). The CDR3 is 12 amino acids. Trimming shortened V by 5 bases and J by 8 bases, and 12 bases separated the two germline ends. Germline loops: CDR1 SGHTA, CDR2 FQGTGA. CDR3 nucleotide sequence: TGTGCCAGCAGCCCCTCGGGACAAGAAGCTTTCTTT. Residues: CASSPSGQEAFF.

V gene TRBV7-9 combines with J gene TRBJ2-2; D perhaps matches TRBD1 (6 bases). Trimming left V 3 bases short and J 16 bases short, with 15 bases between. Germline CDR1 reads SEHNR; CDR2 reads FQNEAQ (reference sequence). The CDR3 extends over 12 amino acids. The CDR3 spells CASSLPRGLAFF. CDR3 DNA: TGTGCCAGCAGCTTGCCCAGGGGCCTAGCGTTTTTT.

This chain links TRBV7-8 with TRBJ2-7; D perhaps matches TRBD2 (5 bases). This CDR3 is built from 13 residues. With 5 bases removed from V and 1 base from J, the gap between germline ends came to 9 bases. CDR1 and CDR2 (germline): SGHVS, FQNEAQ. The DNA for the CDR3 is TGTGCCAGCAGCCCGCGGGCTTCCTACGAGCAGTACTTC. It yields the protein CASSPRASYEQYF.

The chain joins TRBV28 to TRBJ1-1; 7 bases align to TRBD1. CDR1 MDHEN and CDR2 SYDVKM come from the germline V gene. V shed 8 bases and J 1 base; nucleotides not matched to a gene: 22. CDR3 size: 19 residues. Here the CDR3 DNA reads TGTGCCAGCGAAGGAGTCGGGTGGGGACAGCGATTTGAGAACACTGAAGCTTTCTTT. As protein: CASEGVGWGQRFENTEAFF.

The chain combines TRBV5-1 with TRBJ2-3; TRBD2 is a possible D gene (5 bases). The CDR3 length is 14 residues. The V end lost 0 bases, the J end lost 1 base, and 6 bases lay between the germline ends. Germline CDR1 SGHRS, CDR2 YFSETQ. In DNA, the CDR3 is TGCGCCAGCAGCTTGGAGAGGGGCACAGATACGCAGTATTTT. This encodes CASSLERGTDTQYF.

Here the CDR3 reads CASSSTGDLDGYTF. CDR3 sequence (DNA): TGCGCCAGCAGCTCCACAGGGGATTTGGATGGCTACACCTTC. The chain recombines TRBV5-1 with TRBJ1-2, with 7 bases identical to TRBD1. Losses at the gene ends were 3 bases for V and 6 bases for J; bases not matched to a gene: 8. The CDR3 covers 14 residues. In germline, CDR1 is SGHRS, CDR2 YFSETQ.

The V gene is TRBV2, the J gene TRBJ1-4; tentatively, D is TRBD1 (6 bases). Looked up from germline, CDR1 is SNHLY and CDR2 is FYNNEI. This CDR3 spans 17 amino acids. V dropped 4 bases and J dropped 3 bases, with 18 bases sitting between them. The CDR3 region is CASSGWGGLVANEKLFF. DNA for the CDR3: TGTGCCAGCAGTGGATGGGGGGGGCTCGTTGCTAATGAAAAACTGTTTTTT.

The chain combines TRBV5-1 with TRBJ1-4, with 9 bases that match TRBD1. CDR1 is SGHRS, CDR2 YFSETQ, per germline. This CDR3 contains 15 residues. The trim removed 4 bases at V and 7 bases at J, leaving 8 bases unmatched. CDR3 DNA: TGCGCCAGCAGCAAACAGGGGGCAGACGGTGAAAAACTGTTTTTT. Protein: CASSKQGADGEKLFF.